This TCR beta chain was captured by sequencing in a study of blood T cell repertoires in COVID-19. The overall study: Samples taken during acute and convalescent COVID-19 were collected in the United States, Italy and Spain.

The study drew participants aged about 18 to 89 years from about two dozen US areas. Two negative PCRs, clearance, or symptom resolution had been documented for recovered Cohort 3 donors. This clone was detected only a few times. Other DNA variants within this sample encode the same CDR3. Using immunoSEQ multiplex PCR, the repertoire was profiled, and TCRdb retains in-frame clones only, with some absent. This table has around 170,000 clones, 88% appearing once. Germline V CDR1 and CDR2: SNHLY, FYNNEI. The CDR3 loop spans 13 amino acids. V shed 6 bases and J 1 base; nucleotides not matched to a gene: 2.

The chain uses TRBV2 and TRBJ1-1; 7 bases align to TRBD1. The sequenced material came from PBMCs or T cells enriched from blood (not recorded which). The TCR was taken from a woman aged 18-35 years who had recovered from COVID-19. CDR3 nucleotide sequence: TGTGCCAGCAGGGGACAGCAGAACACTGAAGCTTTCTTT. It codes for CASRGQQNTEAFF.